The sequence of this TCR beta chain was determined in a study of blood T cell repertoires in COVID-19. Study as a whole: T cells, B-cell-depleted T cells, or PBMCs supplied cDNA or gDNA.

This clone is a singleton in its sample. Per the original methods: Reference gene primer amplification gave estimated nucleated cell counts. Assay: immunoSEQ multiplex PCR; the TCRdb copy retains only in-frame clones and omits some. The V and J calls and clone size come from that table; D and trimming were worked out from the DNA. The sample includes over 100,000 clones, roughly 92% of them seen just once. Patients at the Seattle site were enrolled during active infection and followed longitudinally. The receptor was derived from a woman aged 45-65 years with COVID-19, enrolled during active disease. Input material: peripheral blood.

The CDR3 reads CASSQEYAGDQPQHF. For the CDR3, the DNA is TGTGCCAGCAGCCAAGAGTACGCAGGGGATCAGCCCCAGCATTTT. The rearrangement uses TRBV4-2 and TRBJ1-5, with D possibly matching TRBD1 (6 bases). From germline, CDR1 is LGHNA and CDR2 YNFKEQ. The CDR3 consists of 15 residues. Deletions cut 0 bases from V and 5 bases from J, with 11 bases between.